One sample yielded the 14 T cell receptor beta chains listed below, sequenced in a study of cytomegalovirus exposure and HLA in healthy donors. The PCR made use of 60 Vbeta and 13 Jbeta primers. The assay was immunoSEQ multiplex PCR, and TCRdb's table has in-frame clones only and misses some. The sample lists approximately 200,000 clones, roughly 79% occurring once. Sequenced material: PBMCs. The receptors stem from a man aged 25 to 40 in good health and CMV-seronegative.

CDR3 amino acids: CASSSEDEQYF. The CDR3 DNA follows: TGTGCCAGCAGCTCGGAGGACGAGCAGTACTTC. This chain links TRBV27 with TRBJ2-7, with D perhaps TRBD2 (5 bases). This CDR3 region has 11 residues. CDR1 MNHEY and CDR2 SMNVEV come from the germline V gene (reference sequence). Trimming stripped 6 bases from V and 5 bases from J, with 8 bases between.

This clone was seen more than once but under ten times. This chain links TRBV30 with TRBJ1-5; D is undetermined. The CDR3 consists of 13 residues. CDR1 is GTSNPN and CDR2 is SVGIG in the germline V gene (reference sequence). V lost 4 bases to trimming and J lost 0 bases, with 7 bases between them. The CDR3 reads CAWTEGSNQPQHF. CDR3 coding DNA: TGTGCCTGGACGGAGGGTAGCAATCAGCCCCAGCATTTT. The variable domain in full, with the rest retrieved from reference TRBV30 and TRBJ1-5, is SQTIHQWPATLVQPVGSPLSLECTVEGTSNPNLYWYRQAAGRGLQLLFYSVGIGQISSEVPQNLSASRPQDRQFILSSKKLLLSDSGFYLCAWTEGSNQPQHFGDGTRLSIL.

J is TRBJ2-5 and V is TRBV19; D might be TRBD2 (5 bases). V lost 1 base and J 5 bases, leaving 11 bases between the germline ends. This CDR3 is built from 14 residues. CDR1 and CDR2 from the germline V gene are LNHDA and SQIVND (reference sequence). In nucleotides, the CDR3 is TGTGCCAGTAGTATAGCTTGGGAGCTGGAGACCCAGTACTTC. Amino acid sequence: CASSIAWELETQYF.

The rearrangement links TRBV19 to TRBJ1-3; TRBD1 might be the D (5 bases). Trimming shortened V by 3 bases and J by 0 bases, and 9 bases separated the two germline ends. This CDR3 comprises 15 residues. Germline V gene data show CDR1 as LNHDA and CDR2 as SQIVND (reference sequence). This CDR3 reads CASSIQDNSGNTIYF. CDR3 in DNA: TGTGCCAGTAGTATCCAGGACAACTCTGGAAACACCATATATTTT. Together with reference TRBV19 and TRBJ1-3, the CDR3 gives the full variable domain: DGGITQSPKYLFRKEGQNVTLSCEQNLNHDAMYWYRQDPGQGLRLIYYSQIVNDFQKGDIAEGYSVSREKKESFPLTVTSAQKNPTAFYLCASSIQDNSGNTIYFGEGSWLTVV.

The rearrangement links TRBV2 to TRBJ1-2, with a tentative D call TRBD1 (6 bases). This CDR3 comprises 13 residues. Germline values: CDR1 SNHLY, CDR2 FYNNEI. V was trimmed by 4 bases and J by 2 bases, leaving 8 bases between them. CDR3 sequence (DNA): TGTGCCAGCAGTGTGGACAGAAACTATGGCTACACCTTC. As protein: CASSVDRNYGYTF.

This clone was counted a few times. The chain uses TRBV5-3 and TRBJ2-3; a possible D gene is TRBD2 (5 bases). TRBV5-3 is an ORF, and what it does is uncertain. V lost 0 bases to trimming and J lost 2 bases, with 10 bases between them. CDR3 length: 15 amino acids. This CDR3 reads CARSLAGSFTDTQYF. CDR3 nucleotides: TGTGCCAGAAGCTTGGCTGGGAGCTTCACAGATACGCAGTATTTT.

V usage is TRBV11-2 and J usage is TRBJ1-4; TRBD1 is a possible D gene (5 bases). With 0 bases removed from V and 5 bases from J, the gap between germline ends came to 10 bases. Per germline, CDR1 SGHAT and CDR2 FQNNGV. The CDR3 is 15 amino acids. CDR3 sequence reads: CASSLERQGNEKLFF. The DNA of the CDR3 is TGTGCCAGCAGCTTAGAGCGCCAGGGAAATGAAAAACTGTTTTTT.

Only one count was recorded for this clone. The J gene is TRBJ1-4, the V gene TRBV11-2, with D uncertain. Between the trimmed V and J ends, which lost 1 base and 8 bases, there was a span of 20 bases. The length of the CDR3 is 17 residues. Looked up from germline, CDR1 is SGHAT and CDR2 is FQNNGV. CDR3 loop: CASSLGRGAARNEKLFF. DNA for the CDR3: TGTGCCAGCAGCTTAGGCCGAGGAGCAGCGAGAAACGAAAAACTGTTTTTT.

The CDR3: CASSEFHLNTDTQYF. The CDR3 nucleotides are TGCGCCAGCAGTGAATTCCACCTAAACACAGATACGCAGTATTTT. The chain is built from TRBV10-1 and TRBJ2-3; D is unclear. This CDR3 is built from 15 residues. Germline V CDR1 and CDR2: WNHNN, SYGVQD (reference sequence). Trimming removed 3 bases at V and 2 bases at J, with 12 bases between.

The V call is TRBV28, the J call TRBJ1-1; TRBD1 might be the D (5 bases). The ends were cut back, 7 bases at V and 8 bases at J, with 17 bases in the middle. Germline V gene data show CDR1 as MDHEN and CDR2 as SYDVKM. The CDR3 is 13 residues long. This CDR3 reads CASTDRGVREAFF. In DNA, the CDR3 is TGTGCCAGCACCGACCGGGGGGTTAGGGAAGCTTTCTTT.

The chain links TRBV2 to TRBJ1-2; D perhaps matches TRBD1 (6 bases). The CDR3 has 13 residues. V was pared by 2 bases and J by 8 bases, with 12 bases between. CDR1 SNHLY and CDR2 FYNNEI come from the germline V gene. The CDR3 is CASSEQGLTGYTF. In DNA, the CDR3 is TGTGCCAGCAGTGAACAGGGGTTGACCGGCTACACCTTC.

This rearrangement joins TRBV15 to TRBJ2-1; D may be TRBD1 (5 bases). This CDR3 spans 14 amino acids. The V gene's germline CDR1 is LNHNV and CDR2 YYDKDF (reference sequence). V lost 4 bases and J lost 7, with 14 bases in between. The CDR3 DNA follows: TGTGCCACCAGCAACCTAGGGGTAGGGAATGAGCAGTTCTTC. Translation gives CATSNLGVGNEQFF. Together with reference TRBV15 and TRBJ2-1, the CDR3 gives the full variable domain: DAMVIQNPRYQVTQFGKPVTLSCSQTLNHNVMYWYQQKSSQAPKLLFHYYDKDFNNEADTPDNFQSRRPNTSFCFLDIRSPGLGDTAMYLCATSNLGVGNEQFFGPGTRLTVL.

The rearrangement uses TRBV2 and TRBJ1-5; D remains ambiguous. The CDR3 consists of 12 residues. V was cut by 8 bases and J by 2 bases, with 7 bases left in between. Germline V gene lookup returns CDR1 SNHLY and CDR2 FYNNEI. CDR3 amino acids: CASGGGNQPQHF. The CDR3 DNA sequence: TGTGCCAGCGGCGGCGGCAATCAGCCCCAGCATTTT.

J is TRBJ2-1 and V is TRBV27; a possible D gene is TRBD2 (6 bases). CDR1 and CDR2 (germline): MNHEY, SMNVEV (reference sequence). Trimming removed 6 bases from V and 6 bases from J, with 15 bases in between. The CDR3 is 14 amino acids. For the CDR3, the DNA is TGTGCCAGCAGCTCAGCGGGTGTTGGCAATGAGCAGTTCTTC. Protein: CASSSAGVGNEQFF.